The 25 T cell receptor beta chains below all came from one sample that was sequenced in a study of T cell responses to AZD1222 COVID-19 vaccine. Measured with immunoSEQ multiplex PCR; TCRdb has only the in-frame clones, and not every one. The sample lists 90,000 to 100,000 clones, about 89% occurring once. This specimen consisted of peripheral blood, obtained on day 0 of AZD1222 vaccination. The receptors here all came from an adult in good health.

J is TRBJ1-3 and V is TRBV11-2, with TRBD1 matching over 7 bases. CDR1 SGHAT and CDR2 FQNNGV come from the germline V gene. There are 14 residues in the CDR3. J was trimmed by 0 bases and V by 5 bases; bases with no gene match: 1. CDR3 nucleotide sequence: TGTGCCAGCAGCCGGGACAGCTCTGGAAACACCATATATTTT. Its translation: CASSRDSSGNTIYF. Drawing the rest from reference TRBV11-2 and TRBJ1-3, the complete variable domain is EAGVAQSPRYKIIEKRQSVAFWCNPISGHATLYWYQQILGQGPKLLIQFQNNGVVDDSQLPKDRFSAERLKGVDSTLKIQPAKLEDSAVYLCASSRDSSGNTIYFGEGSWLTVV.

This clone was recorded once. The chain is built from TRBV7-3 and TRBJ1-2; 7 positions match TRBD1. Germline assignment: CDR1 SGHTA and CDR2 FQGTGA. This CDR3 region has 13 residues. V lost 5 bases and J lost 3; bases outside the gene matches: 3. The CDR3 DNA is TGTGCCAGCAGCCTCGGGACAGACTATGGCTACACCTTC. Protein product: CASSLGTDYGYTF. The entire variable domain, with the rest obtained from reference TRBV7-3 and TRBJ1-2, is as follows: GAGVSQTPSNKVTEKGKYVELRCDPISGHTALYWYRQSLGQGPEFLIYFQGTGAADDSGLPNDRFFAVRPEGSVSTLKIQRTERGDSAVYLCASSLGTDYGYTFGSGTRLTVV.

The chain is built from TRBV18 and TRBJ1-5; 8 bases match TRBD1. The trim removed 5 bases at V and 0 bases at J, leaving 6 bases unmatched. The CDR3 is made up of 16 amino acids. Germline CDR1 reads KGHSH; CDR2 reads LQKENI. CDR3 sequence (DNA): TGTGCCAGCTCAATCTCCGGGACAGGTAGCAATCAGCCCCAGCATTTT. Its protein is CASSISGTGSNQPQHF. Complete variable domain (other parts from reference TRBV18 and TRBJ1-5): NAGVMQNPRHLVRRRGQEARLRCSPMKGHSHVYWYRQLPEEGLKFMVYLQKENIIDESGMPKERFSAEFPKEGPSILRIQQVVRGDSAAYFCASSISGTGSNQPQHFGDGTRLSIL.

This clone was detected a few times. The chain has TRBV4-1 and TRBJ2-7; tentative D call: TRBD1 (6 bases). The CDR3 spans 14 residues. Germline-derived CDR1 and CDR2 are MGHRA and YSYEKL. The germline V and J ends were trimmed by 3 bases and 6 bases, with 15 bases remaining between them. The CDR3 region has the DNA TGCGCCAGCAGCCATTACAGGGTTAATTCCGAGCAGTACTTC. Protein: CASSHYRVNSEQYF.

The CDR3 region is CASSQRGTNPYNEQFF. In nucleotides, the CDR3 is TGTGCCAGCAGCCAAAGGGGGACAAACCCCTACAATGAGCAGTTCTTC. The rearrangement uses TRBV7-2 and TRBJ2-1; D is perhaps TRBD1 (6 bases). The germline gives CDR1 SGHTA, CDR2 FQGNSA. The CDR3 has 16 residues. V lost 5 bases and J lost 2, with 16 bases in between. Variable domain in full (rest from reference TRBV7-2 and TRBJ2-1): GAGVSQSPSNKVTEKGKDVELRCDPISGHTALYWYRQSLGQGLEFLIYFQGNSAPDKSGLPSDRFSAERTGGSVSTLTIQRTQQEDSAVYLCASSQRGTNPYNEQFFGPGTRLTVL.

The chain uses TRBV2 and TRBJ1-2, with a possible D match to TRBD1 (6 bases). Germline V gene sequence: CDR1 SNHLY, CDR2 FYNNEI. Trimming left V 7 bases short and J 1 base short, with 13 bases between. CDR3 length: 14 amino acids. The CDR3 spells CASIGQTSNYGYTF. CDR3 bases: TGTGCCAGCATTGGACAGACTAGTAACTATGGCTACACCTTC.

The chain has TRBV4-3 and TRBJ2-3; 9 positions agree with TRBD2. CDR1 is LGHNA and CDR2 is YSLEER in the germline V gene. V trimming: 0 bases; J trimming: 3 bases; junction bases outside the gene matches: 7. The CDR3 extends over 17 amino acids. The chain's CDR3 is CASSQELGGGATDTQYF. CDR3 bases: TGCGCCAGCAGCCAAGAGTTGGGCGGGGGGGCGACAGATACGCAGTATTTT.

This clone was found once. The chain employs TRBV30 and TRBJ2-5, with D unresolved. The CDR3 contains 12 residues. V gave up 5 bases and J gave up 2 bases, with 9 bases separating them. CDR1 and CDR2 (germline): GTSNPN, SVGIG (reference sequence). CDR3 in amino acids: CAWGSIQETQYF. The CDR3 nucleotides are TGTGCCTGGGGATCTATACAAGAGACCCAGTACTTC.

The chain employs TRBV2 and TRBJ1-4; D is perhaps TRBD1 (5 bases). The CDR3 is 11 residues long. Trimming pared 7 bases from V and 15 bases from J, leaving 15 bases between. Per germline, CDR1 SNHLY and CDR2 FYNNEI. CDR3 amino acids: CASNVIQGVFF. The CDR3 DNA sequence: TGTGCCAGCAATGTAATCCAGGGAGTGTTTTTT.

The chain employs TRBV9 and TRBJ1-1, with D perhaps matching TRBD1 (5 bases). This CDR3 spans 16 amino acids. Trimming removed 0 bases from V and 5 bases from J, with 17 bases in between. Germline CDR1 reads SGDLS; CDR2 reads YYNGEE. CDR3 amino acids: CASSVGGGYGGTEAFF. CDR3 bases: TGTGCCAGCAGCGTAGGCGGAGGATACGGGGGGACTGAAGCTTTCTTT.

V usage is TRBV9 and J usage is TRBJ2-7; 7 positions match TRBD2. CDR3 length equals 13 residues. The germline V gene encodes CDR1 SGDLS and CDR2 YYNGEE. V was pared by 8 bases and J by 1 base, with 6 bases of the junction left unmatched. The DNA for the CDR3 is TGTGCCAGACCTCTAGCGGTGTCCTACGAGCAGTACTTC. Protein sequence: CARPLAVSYEQYF.

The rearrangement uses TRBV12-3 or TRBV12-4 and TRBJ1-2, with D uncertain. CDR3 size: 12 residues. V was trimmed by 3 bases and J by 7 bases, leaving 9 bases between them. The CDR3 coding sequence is TGTGCCAGCAGTTTCCACGGCGGTGGCTACACCTTC. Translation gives CASSFHGGGYTF.

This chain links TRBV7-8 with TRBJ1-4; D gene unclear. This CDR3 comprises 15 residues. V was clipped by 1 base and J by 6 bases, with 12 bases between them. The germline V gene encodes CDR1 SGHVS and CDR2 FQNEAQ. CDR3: CASSLDQARDEKLFF. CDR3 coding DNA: TGTGCCAGCAGCTTAGATCAGGCTAGAGATGAAAAACTGTTTTTT.

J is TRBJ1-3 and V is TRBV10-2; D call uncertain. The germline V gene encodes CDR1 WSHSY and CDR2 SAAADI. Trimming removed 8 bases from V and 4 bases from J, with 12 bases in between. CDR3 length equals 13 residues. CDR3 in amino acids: CASREGNGNTIYF. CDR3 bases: TGCGCCAGCCGGGAAGGGAACGGAAACACCATATATTTT.

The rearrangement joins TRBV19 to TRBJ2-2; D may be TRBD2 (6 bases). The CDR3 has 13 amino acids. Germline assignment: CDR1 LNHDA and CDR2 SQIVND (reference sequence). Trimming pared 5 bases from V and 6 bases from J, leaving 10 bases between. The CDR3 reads CASSVSSAGELFF. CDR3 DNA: TGTGCCAGTAGTGTCTCTAGCGCCGGGGAGCTGTTTTTT.

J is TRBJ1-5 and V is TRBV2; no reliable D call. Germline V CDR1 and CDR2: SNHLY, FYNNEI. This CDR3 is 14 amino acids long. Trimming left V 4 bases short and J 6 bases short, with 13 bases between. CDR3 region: CASSGPGRGQPQHF. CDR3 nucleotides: TGTGCCAGCAGTGGACCGGGCCGAGGTCAGCCCCAGCATTTT.

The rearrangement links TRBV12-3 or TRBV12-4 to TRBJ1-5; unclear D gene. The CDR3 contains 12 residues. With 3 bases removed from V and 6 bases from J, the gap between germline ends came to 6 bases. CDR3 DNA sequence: TGTGCCAGCAGTTTGGTTGGTCAGCCCCAGCATTTT. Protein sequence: CASSLVGQPQHF.

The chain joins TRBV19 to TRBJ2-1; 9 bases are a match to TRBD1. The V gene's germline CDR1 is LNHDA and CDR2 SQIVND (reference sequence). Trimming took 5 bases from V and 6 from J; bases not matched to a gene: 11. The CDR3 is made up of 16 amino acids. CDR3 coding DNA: TGTGCCAGTAGTCTCCCGGGACAGGGTTTTGGCAATGAGCAGTTCTTC. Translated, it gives CASSLPGQGFGNEQFF.

CDR3 nucleotides: TGTGCCAGCAGGTTAACAGGGGGATTCTACGAGCAGTACTTC. Protein product: CASRLTGGFYEQYF. This rearrangement joins TRBV6-5 to TRBJ2-7; 8 bases line up with TRBD1. CDR1 and CDR2 (germline): MNHEY, SVGAGI. With V trimmed by 6 bases and J by 3 bases, 7 bases remained unmatched. The CDR3 has 14 amino acids.

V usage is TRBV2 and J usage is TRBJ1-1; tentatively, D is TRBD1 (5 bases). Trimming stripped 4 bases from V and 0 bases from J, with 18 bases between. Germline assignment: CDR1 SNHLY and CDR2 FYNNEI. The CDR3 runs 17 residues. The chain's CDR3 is CASSGNEGRTMNTEAFF. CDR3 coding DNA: TGTGCCAGCAGTGGGAATGAGGGGAGGACGATGAACACTGAAGCTTTCTTT.

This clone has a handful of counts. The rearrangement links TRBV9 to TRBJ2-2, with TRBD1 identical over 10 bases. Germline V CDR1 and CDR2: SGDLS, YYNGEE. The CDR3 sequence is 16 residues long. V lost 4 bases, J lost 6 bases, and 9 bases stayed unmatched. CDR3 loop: CASSHLPGQGPGELFF. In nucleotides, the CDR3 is TGTGCCAGCAGCCACCTACCGGGACAGGGGCCCGGGGAGCTGTTTTTT. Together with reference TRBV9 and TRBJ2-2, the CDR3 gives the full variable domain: DSGVTQTPKHLITATGQRVTLRCSPRSGDLSVYWYQQSLDQGLQFLIQYYNGEERAKGNILERFSAQQFPDLHSELNLSSLELGDSALYFCASSHLPGQGPGELFFGEGSRLTVL.

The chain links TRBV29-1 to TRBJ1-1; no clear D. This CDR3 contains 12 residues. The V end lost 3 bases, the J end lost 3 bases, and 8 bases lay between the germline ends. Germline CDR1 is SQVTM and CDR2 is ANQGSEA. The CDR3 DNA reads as TGCAGCGTTGACGAGGGATACACTGAAGCTTTCTTT. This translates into CSVDEGYTEAFF.

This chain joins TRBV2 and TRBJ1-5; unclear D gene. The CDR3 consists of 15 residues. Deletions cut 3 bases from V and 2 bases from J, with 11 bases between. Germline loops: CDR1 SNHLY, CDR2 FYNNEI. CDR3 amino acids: CASSEELAGNQPQHF. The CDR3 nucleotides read TGTGCCAGCAGTGAGGAACTGGCAGGCAATCAGCCCCAGCATTTT.

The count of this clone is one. The CDR3 sequence is CASSVIRATDTQYF. The DNA of the CDR3 is TGCGCCAGCAGTGTGATCCGGGCCACAGATACGCAGTATTTT. The chain combines TRBV10-1 with TRBJ2-3; D is uncertain. From germline, CDR1 is WNHNN and CDR2 SYGVQD (reference sequence). The V gene lost 4 bases and the J gene lost 2 bases, with 10 bases spanning the gap. This CDR3 comprises 14 residues.

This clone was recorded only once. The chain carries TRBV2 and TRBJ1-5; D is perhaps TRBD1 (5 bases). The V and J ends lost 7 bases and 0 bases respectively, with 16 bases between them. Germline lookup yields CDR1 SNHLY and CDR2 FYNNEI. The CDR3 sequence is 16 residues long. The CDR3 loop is CASKQGPFGSNQPQHF. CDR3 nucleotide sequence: TGTGCCAGCAAGCAGGGACCTTTCGGTAGCAATCAGCCCCAGCATTTT.